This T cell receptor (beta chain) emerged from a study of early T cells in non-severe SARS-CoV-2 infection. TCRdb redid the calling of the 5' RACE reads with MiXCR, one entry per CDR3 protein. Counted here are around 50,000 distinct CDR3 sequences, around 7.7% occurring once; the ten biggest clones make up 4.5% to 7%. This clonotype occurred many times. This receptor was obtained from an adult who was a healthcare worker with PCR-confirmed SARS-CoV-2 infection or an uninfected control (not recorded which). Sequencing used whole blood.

CDR3: CASSLQGSNYGYTF. CDR3 nucleotides: TGTGCCAGCAGCTTACAGGGGAGCAACTATGGCTACACCTTC. The chain is built from TRBV7-2 and TRBJ1-2; a possible D gene is TRBD1 (6 bases). Between the trimmed V and J ends, which lost 2 bases and 2 bases, there was a span of 9 bases. The CDR3 is made up of 14 amino acids. The germline gives CDR1 SGHTA, CDR2 FQGNSA. Using reference TRBV7-2 and TRBJ1-2 for the parts outside the CDR3, the full variable domain is GAGVSQSPSNKVTEKGKDVELRCDPISGHTALYWYRQSLGQGLEFLIYFQGNSAPDKSGLPSDRFSAERTGGSVSTLTIQRTQQEDSAVYLCASSLQGSNYGYTFGSGTRLTVV.